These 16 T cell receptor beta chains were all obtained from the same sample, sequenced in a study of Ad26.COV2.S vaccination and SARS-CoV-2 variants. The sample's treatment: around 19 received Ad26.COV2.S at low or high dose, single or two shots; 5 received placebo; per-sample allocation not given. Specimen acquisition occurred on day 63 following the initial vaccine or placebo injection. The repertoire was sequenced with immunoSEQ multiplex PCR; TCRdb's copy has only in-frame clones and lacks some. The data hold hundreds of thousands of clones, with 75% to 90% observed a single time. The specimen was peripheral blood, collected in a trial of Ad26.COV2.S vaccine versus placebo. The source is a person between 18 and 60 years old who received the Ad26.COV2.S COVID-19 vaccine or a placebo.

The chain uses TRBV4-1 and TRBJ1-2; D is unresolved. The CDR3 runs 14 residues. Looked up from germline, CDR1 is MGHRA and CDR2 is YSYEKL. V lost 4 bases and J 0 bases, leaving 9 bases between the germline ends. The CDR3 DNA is TGCGCCAGCAGCCGCTCCGGGACTAACTATGGCTACACCTTC. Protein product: CASSRSGTNYGYTF.

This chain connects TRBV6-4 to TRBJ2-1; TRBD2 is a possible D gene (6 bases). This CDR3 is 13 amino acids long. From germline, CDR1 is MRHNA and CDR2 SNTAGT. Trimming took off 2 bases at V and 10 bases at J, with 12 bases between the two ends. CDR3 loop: CASSDVGAGEQFF. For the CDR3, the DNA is TGTGCCAGCAGTGACGTCGGGGCGGGGGAGCAGTTCTTC.

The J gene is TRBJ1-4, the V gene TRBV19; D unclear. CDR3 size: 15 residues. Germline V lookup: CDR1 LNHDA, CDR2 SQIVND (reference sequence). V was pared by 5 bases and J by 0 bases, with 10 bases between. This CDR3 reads CASSWSFSTNEKLFF. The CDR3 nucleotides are TGTGCCAGTAGTTGGTCGTTTTCAACTAATGAAAAACTGTTTTTT.

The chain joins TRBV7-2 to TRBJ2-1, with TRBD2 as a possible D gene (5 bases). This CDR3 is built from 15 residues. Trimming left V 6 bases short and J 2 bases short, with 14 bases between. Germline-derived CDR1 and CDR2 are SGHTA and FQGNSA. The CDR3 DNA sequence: TGTGCCAGCAGAAGGCCGGGAAATGCCTACAATGAGCAGTTCTTC. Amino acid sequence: CASRRPGNAYNEQFF. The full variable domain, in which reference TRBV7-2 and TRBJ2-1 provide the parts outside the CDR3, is GAGVSQSPSNKVTEKGKDVELRCDPISGHTALYWYRQSLGQGLEFLIYFQGNSAPDKSGLPSDRFSAERTGGSVSTLTIQRTQQEDSAVYLCASRRPGNAYNEQFFGPGTRLTVL.

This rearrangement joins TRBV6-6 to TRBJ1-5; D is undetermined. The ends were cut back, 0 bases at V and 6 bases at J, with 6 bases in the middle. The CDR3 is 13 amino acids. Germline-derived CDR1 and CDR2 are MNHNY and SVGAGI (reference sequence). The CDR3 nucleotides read TGTGCCAGCAGTTACTCGGAGCCTCAGCCCCAGCATTTT. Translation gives CASSYSEPQPQHF.

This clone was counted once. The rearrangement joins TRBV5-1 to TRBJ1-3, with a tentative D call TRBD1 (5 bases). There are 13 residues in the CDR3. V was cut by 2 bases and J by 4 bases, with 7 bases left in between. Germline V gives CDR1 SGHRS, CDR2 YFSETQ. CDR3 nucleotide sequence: TGCGCCAGCAGCTTTAAGGGGGGAAACACCATATATTTT. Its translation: CASSFKGGNTIYF.

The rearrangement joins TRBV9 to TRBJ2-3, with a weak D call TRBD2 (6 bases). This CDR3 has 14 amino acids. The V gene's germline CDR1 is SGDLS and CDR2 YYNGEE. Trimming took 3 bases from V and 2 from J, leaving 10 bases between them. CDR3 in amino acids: CASSGAGTTDTQYF. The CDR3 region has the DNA TGTGCCAGCAGCGGGGCGGGGACCACAGATACGCAGTATTTT.

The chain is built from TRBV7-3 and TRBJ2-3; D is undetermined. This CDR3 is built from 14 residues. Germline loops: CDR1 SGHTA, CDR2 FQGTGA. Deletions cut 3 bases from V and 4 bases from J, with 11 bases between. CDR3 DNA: TGTGCCAGCAGCTTTGCCGACATTTCAGATACGCAGTATTTT. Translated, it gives CASSFADISDTQYF.

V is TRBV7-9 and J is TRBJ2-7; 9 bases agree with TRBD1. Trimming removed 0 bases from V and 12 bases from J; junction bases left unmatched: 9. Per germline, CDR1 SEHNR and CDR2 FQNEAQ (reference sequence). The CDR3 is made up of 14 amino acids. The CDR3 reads CASSLATIGQGTYF. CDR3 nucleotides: TGTGCCAGCAGCTTAGCGACCATTGGACAGGGGACGTACTTC.

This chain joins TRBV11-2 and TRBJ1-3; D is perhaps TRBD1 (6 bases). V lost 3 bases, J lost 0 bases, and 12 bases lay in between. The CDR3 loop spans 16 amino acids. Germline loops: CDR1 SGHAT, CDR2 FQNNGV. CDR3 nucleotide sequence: TGTGCCAGCAGCTTTTCTACAGGGCCCTCTGGAAACACCATATATTTT. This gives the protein CASSFSTGPSGNTIYF.

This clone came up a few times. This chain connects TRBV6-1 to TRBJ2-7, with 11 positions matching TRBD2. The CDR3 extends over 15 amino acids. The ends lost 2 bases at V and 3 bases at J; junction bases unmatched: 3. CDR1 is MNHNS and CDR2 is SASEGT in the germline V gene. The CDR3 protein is CASSESSGGVYEQYF. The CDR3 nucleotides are TGTGCCAGCAGTGAAAGTAGCGGGGGGGTCTACGAGCAGTACTTC.

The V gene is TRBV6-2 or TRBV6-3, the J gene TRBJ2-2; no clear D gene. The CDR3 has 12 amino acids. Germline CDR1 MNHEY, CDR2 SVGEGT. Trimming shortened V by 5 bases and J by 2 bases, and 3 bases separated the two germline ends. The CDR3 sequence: CASSKNTGELFF. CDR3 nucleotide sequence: TGTGCCAGCAGTAAAAACACCGGGGAGCTGTTTTTT.

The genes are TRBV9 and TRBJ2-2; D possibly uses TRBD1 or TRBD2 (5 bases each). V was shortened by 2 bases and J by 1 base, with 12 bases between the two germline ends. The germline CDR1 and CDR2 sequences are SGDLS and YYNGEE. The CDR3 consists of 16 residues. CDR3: CASSVDGAVNTGELFF. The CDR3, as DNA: TGTGCCAGCAGCGTCGACGGGGCGGTGAACACCGGGGAGCTGTTTTTT.

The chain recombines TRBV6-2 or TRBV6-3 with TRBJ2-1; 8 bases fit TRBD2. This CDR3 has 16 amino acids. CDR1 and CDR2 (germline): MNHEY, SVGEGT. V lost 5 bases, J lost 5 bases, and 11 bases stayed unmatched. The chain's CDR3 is CASSRLSGGGDNEQFF. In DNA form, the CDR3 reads TGTGCCAGCAGTCGTTTGAGCGGGGGCGGGGACAATGAGCAGTTCTTC.

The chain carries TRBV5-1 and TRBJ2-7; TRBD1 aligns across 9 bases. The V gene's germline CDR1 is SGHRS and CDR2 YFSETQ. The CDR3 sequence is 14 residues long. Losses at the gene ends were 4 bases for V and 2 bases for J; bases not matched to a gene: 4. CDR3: CASSTGQGTYEQYF. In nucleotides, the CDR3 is TGCGCCAGCAGCACGGGACAGGGAACCTACGAGCAGTACTTC.

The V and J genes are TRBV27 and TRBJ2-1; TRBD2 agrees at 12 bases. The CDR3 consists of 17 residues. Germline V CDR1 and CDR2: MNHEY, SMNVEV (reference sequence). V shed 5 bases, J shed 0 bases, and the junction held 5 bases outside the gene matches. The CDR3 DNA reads TGTGCCAGCAGTCCTTGGACTAGCGGGATCTCCTACAATGAGCAGTTCTTC. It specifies CASSPWTSGISYNEQFF.